One sample yielded the 9 T cell receptor beta chains listed below, sequenced in a study of T-cell memory formation after mild COVID-19. TCRdb called the 5' RACE reads again in MiXCR, with one record for every CDR3 protein. In the table there are under 150,000 distinct CDR3 sequences, roughly 15% of which are singletons. Sequenced material: PBMCs or a T cell subset sorted from them (not recorded which). The receptors come from an adult woman who had mild COVID-19 (a few samples of this study predate the infection). Cell type and time point are not known.

This chain uses TRBV25-1 with TRBJ2-7, with D possibly TRBD2 on 6 matching bases. V lost 3 bases and J lost 8, with 14 bases in between. Germline V gene sequence: CDR1 MGHDK, CDR2 SYGVNS. The CDR3 covers 13 residues. This CDR3 reads CASSEPGTPKQYF. The DNA for the CDR3 is TGTGCCAGCAGTGAGCCGGGGACTCCGAAGCAGTACTTC.

The rearrangement uses TRBV4-1 and TRBJ2-1; possibly TRBD2 for D (6 bases). The CDR3 has 14 residues. Germline lookup yields CDR1 MGHRA and CDR2 YSYEKL. Deletions cut 0 bases from V and 3 bases from J, with 6 bases between. This chain's CDR3 is CASSQERDYNEQFF. The CDR3 DNA is TGCGCCAGCAGCCAAGAGCGGGACTACAATGAGCAGTTCTTC.

The chain joins TRBV6-1 to TRBJ2-5; D might be TRBD1 (7 bases). Germline lookup yields CDR1 MNHNS and CDR2 SASEGT. The CDR3 runs to 15 residues. V was cut by 2 bases and J by 5 bases, with 15 bases left in between. CDR3 nucleotides: TGTGCCAGCAGTGAATGGGGGGACAGCCAGGAGACCCAGTACTTC. This translates into CASSEWGDSQETQYF.

The V call is TRBV7-3, the J call TRBJ1-1; 7 bases are a match to TRBD1. CDR1 is SGHTA, CDR2 FQGTGA, per germline. Losses at the gene ends were 2 bases for V and 2 bases for J; bases not matched to a gene: 5. This CDR3 is 15 amino acids long. Here the CDR3 DNA reads TGTGCCAGCAGCTTACTCGCAGGGGGAAACACTGAAGCTTTCTTT. It translates to CASSLLAGGNTEAFF. Based on the CDR3 plus reference TRBV7-3 and TRBJ1-1, the full variable domain is GAGVSQTPSNKVTEKGKYVELRCDPISGHTALYWYRQSLGQGPEFLIYFQGTGAADDSGLPNDRFFAVRPEGSVSTLKIQRTERGDSAVYLCASSLLAGGNTEAFFGQGTRLTVV.

The chain recombines TRBV4-2 with TRBJ2-5; possible D gene TRBD2, 6 bases. This CDR3 comprises 13 residues. Germline CDR1 is LGHNA and CDR2 is YNFKEQ. V shed 1 base and J shed 5 bases, with 8 bases lying between them. CDR3 DNA: TGTGCCAGCAGCCAAGTGGAGGGTGAGACCCAGTACTTC. As protein: CASSQVEGETQYF.

The chain employs TRBV7-8 and TRBJ1-4, with 7 bases lining up with TRBD1. Germline V gene sequence: CDR1 SGHVS, CDR2 FQNEAQ. The CDR3 is made up of 17 amino acids. Trimming at V came to 5 bases and at J to 3 bases, leaving 12 bases not matched to a gene. The CDR3 DNA follows: TGTGCCAGCAGCCTAAAGAGAGCAGGGGGGGCTAATGAAAAACTGTTTTTT. It translates to CASSLKRAGGANEKLFF.

The chain's CDR3 is CASSSYSGVKYNEQFF. The CDR3 bases are TGTGCCAGCAGCTCCTACTCGGGGGTCAAGTACAATGAGCAGTTCTTC. V and J are TRBV11-3 and TRBJ2-1; TRBD2 is a possible D gene (6 bases). The CDR3 spans 16 residues. Trimming stripped 4 bases from V and 4 bases from J, with 17 bases between. CDR1 is SGHNT, CDR2 YENEEA, per germline.

This sequence joins TRBV6-5 and TRBJ1-1; D unclear. The CDR3 spans 14 residues. Per germline, CDR1 MNHEY and CDR2 SVGAGI. V lost 0 bases and J lost 0, with 5 bases in between. For the CDR3, the DNA is TGTGCCAGCAGTTACTCTACAGTGAACACTGAAGCTTTCTTT. It specifies CASSYSTVNTEAFF.

V and J are TRBV20-1 and TRBJ2-3; 10 bases agree with TRBD2. The CDR3 contains 15 residues. Germline V gives CDR1 DFQATT, CDR2 SNEGSKA (reference sequence). The trim removed 8 bases at V and 0 bases at J, leaving 8 bases unmatched. The CDR3 region has the DNA TGCAGTACCCACGAGACTAGCGGGAGCACAGATACGCAGTATTTT. This translates into CSTHETSGSTDTQYF.